The 26 T cell receptor beta chains reported below all come from one sample, sequenced in a study of blood T cells in healthy people across ages. The use of a sample-barcoded 5' primer and a J-beta primer mix characterized a second PCR of 7 to 11 cycles. Via MiXCR, TCRdb re-called the 5' RACE reads, giving one row per CDR3 protein. The sample includes more than 700,000 distinct CDR3 sequences, about half of them seen just once. What was sequenced was blood. These receptors came from a man of 80 years or more in good health.

This clonotype was seen at least ten times. V is TRBV20-1 and J is TRBJ1-2; maybe TRBD1 (5 bases). Germline V lookup: CDR1 DFQATT, CDR2 SNEGSKA (reference sequence). This CDR3 spans 17 amino acids. V was pared by 5 bases and J by 4 bases, with 26 bases between. For the CDR3, the DNA is TGCAGTGCTCCTTACCCCCTCCAGGAGTGGGGCCTCTATGGCTACACCTTC. Residues: CSAPYPLQEWGLYGYTF.

This clonotype was counted only a few times. This rearrangement joins TRBV6-5 to TRBJ2-7; D is ambiguous. The length of the CDR3 is 14 residues. V was trimmed by 0 bases and J by 1 base, leaving 7 bases between them. The germline CDR1 and CDR2 sequences are MNHEY and SVGAGI. CDR3 residues: CASSYSFRSYEQYF. In DNA, the CDR3 is TGTGCCAGCAGTTACTCGTTCAGGTCCTACGAGCAGTACTTC.

The chain couples TRBV6-5 to TRBJ2-1; tentatively, D is TRBD1 (5 bases). The length of the CDR3 is 12 residues. V lost 6 bases, J lost 10 bases, and 13 bases lay in between. Per germline, CDR1 MNHEY and CDR2 SVGAGI. CDR3 sequence: CASSPGLREQFF. CDR3 DNA sequence: TGTGCCAGCAGCCCAGGGTTAAGAGAGCAGTTCTTC.

Comments on this clonotype: One junction end disagrees with the germline gene, perhaps due to a read error. The chain is built from TRBV27 and TRBJ2-7, with 8 bases that match TRBD1. The length of the CDR3 is 13 residues. Germline V gene sequence: CDR1 MNHEY, CDR2 SMNVEV (reference sequence). The CDR3 nucleotides are TGTGCCAGCAGTCAGTACAGGGGGAACGAGCAGTACTTT. As protein: CASSQYRGNEQYF.

The V gene is TRBV20-1, the J gene TRBJ1-4; possible D gene TRBD1, 5 bases. V was clipped by 5 bases and J by 8 bases, with 18 bases between them. CDR1 is DFQATT, CDR2 SNEGSKA, per germline (reference sequence). This CDR3 has 14 amino acids. CDR3 sequence: CSAPFRGVGEKLFF. In DNA, the CDR3 is TGCAGTGCTCCCTTCCGGGGGGTTGGCGAAAAACTGTTTTTT.

This clonotype appeared a few times. One end of the junction does not line up with germline, which may come from a read error. This chain links TRBV9 with TRBJ2-5, with 8 bases aligning to TRBD2. This CDR3 spans 14 amino acids. Germline CDR1 SGDLS, CDR2 YYNGEE. The DNA for the CDR3 is TGTGCCAGCAGCGTACCGGACGGGGGGGAGACTCAGTACTTC. Amino acid sequence: CASSVPDGGETQYF.

This clonotype has just a few counts. The rearrangement links TRBV7-2 to TRBJ2-7; tentative D call: TRBD2 (7 bases). The CDR3 contains 16 residues. The germline gives CDR1 SGHTA, CDR2 FQGNSA. The ends were cut back, 5 bases at V and 3 bases at J, with 20 bases in the middle. As DNA, the CDR3 is TGTGCCAGCAGCCACCTGGGGGGGGGCACGGGCTACGAGCAGTACTTC. Translation gives CASSHLGGGTGYEQYF.

This chain connects TRBV12-3 or TRBV12-4 to TRBJ2-5; unclear D gene. This CDR3 has 15 residues. The V gene lost 3 bases and the J gene lost 5 bases, with 16 bases spanning the gap. The CDR3 DNA reads TGTGCCAGCAGTTTGGATCTGTATTCTCGGGAGACCCAGTACTTC. Protein: CASSLDLYSRETQYF.

This clonotype came up many times. The chain joins TRBV6-6 to TRBJ2-7; no definite D call. This CDR3 has 11 amino acids. The germline V gene encodes CDR1 MNHNY and CDR2 SVGAGI (reference sequence). V lost 5 bases and J lost 6, with 8 bases in between. The CDR3 reads CASSATTEQYF. CDR3 DNA sequence: TGTGCCAGCAGTGCTACCACCGAGCAGTACTTC.

The V call is TRBV28, the J call TRBJ2-5, with D possibly TRBD2 on 6 matching bases. There are 14 residues in the CDR3. V gave up 3 bases and J gave up 2 bases, with 10 bases separating them. Germline lookup yields CDR1 MDHEN and CDR2 SYDVKM. CDR3 coding DNA: TGTGCCAGCAGTTTGTTTAGCGGACAAGAGACCCAGTACTTC. This encodes CASSLFSGQETQYF.

This chain uses TRBV27 with TRBJ2-7; tentatively, D is TRBD2 (5 bases). V was pared by 4 bases and J by 2 bases, with 12 bases between. This CDR3 region has 14 residues. Germline V gives CDR1 MNHEY, CDR2 SMNVEV (reference sequence). In DNA form, the CDR3 reads TGTGCCAGCAGTTCAGACGGGGAGACCTACGAGCAGTACTTC. It translates to CASSSDGETYEQYF.

The chain uses TRBV5-6 and TRBJ2-5; 7 bases agree with TRBD2. Germline-derived CDR1 and CDR2 are SGHDT and YYEEEE. The CDR3 spans 15 residues. The J segment lost 2 bases and the V segment lost 4 bases, leaving 8 bases of the junction unmatched. The DNA of the CDR3 is TGTGCCAGCAGCCCGCCGTTGGGGGGGCAAGAGACCCAGTACTTC. It codes for CASSPPLGGQETQYF.

This sequence joins TRBV7-6 and TRBJ2-3; TRBD2 matches at 9 bases. The CDR3 totals 15 residues. Germline V gene lookup returns CDR1 SGHVS and CDR2 FNYEAQ. The J segment lost 5 bases and the V segment lost 2 bases, leaving 5 bases of the junction unmatched. The CDR3 here is CASSLIAGGVDTQYF. CDR3 sequence (DNA): TGTGCCAGCAGCTTAATTGCGGGAGGGGTAGATACGCAGTATTTT.

This clonotype showed up just a few times. The chain recombines TRBV7-3 with TRBJ2-3; 10 positions match TRBD1. From germline, CDR1 is SGHTA and CDR2 FQGTGA. After removal of 4 bases from V and 2 bases from J, the junction contained 9 bases not matched to a gene. CDR3 length equals 17 residues. The CDR3 nucleotides are TGTGCCAGCAGCTCATCACCTGGGACAGGGGCCACAGATACGCAGTATTTT. Translating it yields CASSSSPGTGATDTQYF.

This chain uses TRBV20-1 with TRBJ1-2, with 9 bases fitting TRBD1. The CDR3 is 13 amino acids. CDR1 and CDR2 (germline): DFQATT, SNEGSKA (reference sequence). The V and J ends lost 0 bases and 6 bases, in that order; junction bases with no gene match: 2. DNA of the CDR3: TGCAGTGCTAGAGATCGACAGGGGGATGGCTACACCTTC. It translates to CSARDRQGDGYTF.

As to this clonotype: A read error may produce the germline difference seen at one junction end. The chain combines TRBV27 with TRBJ2-1, with D perhaps given as TRBD1 or TRBD2 (7 bases each). The CDR3 sequence is 17 residues long. Germline-derived CDR1 and CDR2 are MNHEY and SMNVEV (reference sequence). CDR3 DNA sequence: TGTGCCAGTAGTTTATCTTCGGTGGGCAGGGGGGGGAATGAGCAGTTCTTC. This gives the protein CASSLSSVGRGGNEQFF.

The chain has TRBV6-5 and TRBJ1-6, with D possibly TRBD1 on 6 matching bases. The germline V and J ends were trimmed by 0 bases and 12 bases, with 15 bases remaining between them. Germline lookup yields CDR1 MNHEY and CDR2 SVGAGI. CDR3 length equals 15 residues. In DNA form, the CDR3 reads TGTGCCAGCAGTTACTCGGGTCGGGGACATGGACCCCTCCACTTT. Amino acid sequence: CASSYSGRGHGPLHF.

This chain joins TRBV7-8 and TRBJ2-2; TRBD1 agrees at 7 bases. The CDR3 totals 16 residues. Trimming cost V 5 bases and J 4 bases; bases outside gene matches: 10. Germline CDR1 and CDR2: SGHVS and FQNEAQ. The DNA of the CDR3 is TGTGCCAGCAGCGCGACGACAGGGCGCGGCACCGGGGAGCTGTTTTTT. This gives the protein CASSATTGRGTGELFF.

Of note for this clonotype: A much larger clone sits a single nucleotide away, making a read error possible. The chain links TRBV20-1 to TRBJ2-1; no reliable D call. This CDR3 region has 12 residues. V dropped 1 base and J dropped 6 bases, with 7 bases sitting between them. Germline V CDR1 and CDR2: DFQATT, SNEGSKA (reference sequence). CDR3 DNA: TGCAGTGCTAGAGTCCTATCCAATGAGCAGTTCTTC. It yields the protein CSARVLSNEQFF.

V usage is TRBV7-9 and J usage is TRBJ2-7, with 8 bases identical to TRBD2. The V gene end was trimmed by 5 bases and the J gene end by 3 bases; junction bases not matched to a gene: 9. Germline CDR1 SEHNR, CDR2 FQNEAQ (reference sequence). The CDR3 has 15 amino acids. The CDR3 loop is CASSPDGGRFYEQYF. The CDR3 DNA reads TGTGCCAGCAGCCCCGACGGCGGGAGGTTCTACGAGCAGTACTTC. Together with reference TRBV7-9 and TRBJ2-7, the CDR3 gives the full variable domain: DTGVSQNPRHKITKRGQNVTFRCDPISEHNRLYWYRQTLGQGPEFLTYFQNEAQLEKSRLLSDRFSAERPKGSFSTLEIQRTEQGDSAMYLCASSPDGGRFYEQYFGPGTRLTVT.

In its sample, this clonotype was seen many times. The J gene is TRBJ1-5, the V gene TRBV28; D uncertain. There are 16 residues in the CDR3. V lost 2 bases and J lost 0, with 11 bases in between. The germline CDR1 and CDR2 sequences are MDHEN and SYDVKM. The CDR3 coding sequence is TGTGCCAGCAGTTTAGAAGGAGGATATAGCAATCAGCCCCAGCATTTT. Protein: CASSLEGGYSNQPQHF.

This clonotype was detected once. The chain joins TRBV2 to TRBJ2-5; D is possibly TRBD1 or TRBD2 (5 bases each). V was shortened by 2 bases and J by 6 bases, with 7 bases between the two germline ends. This CDR3 has 12 residues. Germline loops: CDR1 SNHLY, CDR2 FYNNEI. CDR3 region: CASSELGQTQYF. The DNA of the CDR3 is TGTGCCAGCAGTGAATTGGGACAGACCCAGTACTTC.

This chain links TRBV28 with TRBJ2-7; 7 positions agree with TRBD1. CDR3 size: 12 residues. Germline CDR1 MDHEN, CDR2 SYDVKM. V lost 4 bases, J lost 6 bases, and 3 bases stayed unmatched. The CDR3 DNA reads TGTGCCAGCAGTTCCGGACAGGTCGAGCAGTACTTC. Its protein is CASSSGQVEQYF. Drawing the rest from reference TRBV28 and TRBJ2-7, the complete variable domain is DVKVTQSSRYLVKRTGEKVFLECVQDMDHENMFWYRQDPGLGLRLIYFSYDVKMKEKGDIPEGYSVSREKKERFSLILESASTNQTSMYLCASSSGQVEQYFGPGTRLTVT.

The rearrangement joins TRBV11-2 to TRBJ2-4; D is unresolved. Matching the DNA end better, TRBJ2-7 makes the J call doubtful. Germline V CDR1 and CDR2: SGHAT, FQNNGV. The CDR3 contains 12 residues. In DNA form, the CDR3 reads TGTGCCAGCAGCTTTTCCAACTACGAGCAGTACTTC. It yields the protein CASSFSNYEQYF.

Note on this clonotype: One junction end disagrees with the germline gene, perhaps due to a read error. The chain employs TRBV20-1 and TRBJ2-3; a weak D match, TRBD2 (6 bases). Germline V CDR1 and CDR2: DFQATT, SNEGSKA (reference sequence). This CDR3 is 15 amino acids long. For the CDR3, the DNA is TGCAGTGCTAGCGGTAGCGGTACACTCACAGAGACGCAGTATTTT. It encodes CSASGSGTLTETQYF.

This clonotype was seen a single time. The genes are TRBV30 and TRBJ1-1; D not certain. The V gene's germline CDR1 is GTSNPN and CDR2 SVGIG (reference sequence). The CDR3 has 11 amino acids. This CDR3 reads CARSGGLEAFF. CDR3 DNA: TGTGCTCGGAGTGGCGGGTTAGAAGCTTTCTTT.